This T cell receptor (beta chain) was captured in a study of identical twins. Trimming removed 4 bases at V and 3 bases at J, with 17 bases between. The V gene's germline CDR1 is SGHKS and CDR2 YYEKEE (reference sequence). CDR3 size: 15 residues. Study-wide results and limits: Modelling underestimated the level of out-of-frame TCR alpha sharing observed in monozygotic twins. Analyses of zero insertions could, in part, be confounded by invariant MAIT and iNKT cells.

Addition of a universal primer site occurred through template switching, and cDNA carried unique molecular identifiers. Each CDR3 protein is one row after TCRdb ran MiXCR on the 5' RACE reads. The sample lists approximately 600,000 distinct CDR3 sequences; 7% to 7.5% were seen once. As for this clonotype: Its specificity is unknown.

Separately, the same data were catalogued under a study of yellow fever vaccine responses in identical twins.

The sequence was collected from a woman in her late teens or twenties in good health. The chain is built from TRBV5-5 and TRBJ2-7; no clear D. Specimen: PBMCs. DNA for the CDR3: TGTGCCAGCAGCGAAGTATTAAGCTTGGTCTACGAGCAGTACTTC. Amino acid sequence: CASSEVLSLVYEQYF.